This T cell receptor beta chain comes out of a study of CD8 T cells in ankylosing spondylitis. Regarding the study as a whole: Apparently characteristic of ankylosing spondylitis blood was a TCR beta motif (eight highly homologous variants).

TCRdb reprocessed the 5' RACE reads with MiXCR, giving one entry per CDR3 protein. The data contain a few hundred thousand distinct CDR3 sequences, roughly 8% of them seen just once; the ten biggest clones take up roughly 15%. This clonotype showed up many times. What it binds is unknown. Deletions cut 6 bases from V and 0 bases from J, with 12 bases between. CDR3 length: 14 residues. Germline V gene sequence: CDR1 DFQATT, CDR2 SNEGSKA (reference sequence). The TCR sequence derives from a male donor with ankylosing spondylitis. The V and J genes are TRBV20-1 and TRBJ2-1; perhaps TRBD2 as D (6 bases). Sequenced input: blood, either unsorted or a sorted T cell fraction (not recorded which). In DNA, the CDR3 is TGCAGTGCCTGGAGGGGCCGCTCCTACAATGAGCAGTTCTTC. Residues: CSAWRGRSYNEQFF.